The T cell receptor beta chain described here comes from a study of T cell responses to AZD1222 COVID-19 vaccine. Findings and caveats of the study: Repertoires were obtained only post-peak T cell response.

Germline CDR1 LNHDA, CDR2 SQIVND (reference sequence). This CDR3 spans 15 amino acids. V dropped 3 bases and J dropped 4 bases, with 15 bases sitting between them. Notes on this clone: As yet, its antigen is unknown.

Some clones are missing from TCRdb's copy, which holds only in-frame ones; the method was immunoSEQ multiplex PCR. The repertoire consists of more than 95,000 clones, with 88% occurring once and the leading ten covering more than 8%. The sequencing used peripheral blood, collected on day 0 of AZD1222 vaccination. This TCR came from an adult in good health. V is TRBV19 and J is TRBJ1-2; no firm D call. CDR3 residues: CASSILEGLGYGYTF. The CDR3 region has the DNA TGTGCCAGTAGTATCCTTGAGGGCCTAGGCTATGGCTACACCTTC.